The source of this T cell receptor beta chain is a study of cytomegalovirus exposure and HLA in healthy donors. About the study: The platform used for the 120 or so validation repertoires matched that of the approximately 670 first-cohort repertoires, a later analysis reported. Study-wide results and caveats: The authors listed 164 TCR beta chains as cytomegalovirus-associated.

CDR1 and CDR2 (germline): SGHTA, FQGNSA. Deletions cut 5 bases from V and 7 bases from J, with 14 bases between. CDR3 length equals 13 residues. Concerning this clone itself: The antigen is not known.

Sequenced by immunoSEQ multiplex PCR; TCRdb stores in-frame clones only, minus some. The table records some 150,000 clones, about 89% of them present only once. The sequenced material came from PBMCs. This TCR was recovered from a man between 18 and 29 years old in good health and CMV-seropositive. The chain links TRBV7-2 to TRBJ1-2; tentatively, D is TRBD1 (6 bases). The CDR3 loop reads CASSKNRDAGYTF. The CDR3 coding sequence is TGTGCCAGCAGCAAAAACAGGGACGCTGGCTACACCTTC.